This TCR beta chain originates from a study of cytomegalovirus exposure and HLA in healthy donors. The study, taken as a whole, reports: Investigators reported 150 to 200 TCR beta chains as tied to cytomegalovirus.

It was with 60 Vbeta and 13 Jbeta primers that the PCR ran. Clones were read by immunoSEQ multiplex PCR, and TCRdb kept only the in-frame ones, dropping some. Among approximately 150,000 clones listed, roughly 80% were seen once. V lost 1 base, J lost 4 bases, and 14 bases lay in between. The CDR3 runs to 15 residues. Germline lookup yields CDR1 LGHNA and CDR2 YNFKEQ. With respect to this clone: Antigen unknown.

What was sequenced was PBMCs. The V gene is TRBV4-2, the J gene TRBJ2-7; maybe TRBD1 (6 bases). The source is a man aged 40-49 years in good health and CMV-seropositive. CDR3 residues: CASSQGTGQIYEQYF. CDR3 bases: TGTGCCAGCAGCCAAGGAACCGGACAGATTTACGAGCAGTACTTC.